The present T cell receptor beta chain was sequenced within a study of T cell responses to AZD1222 COVID-19 vaccine. The V gene's germline CDR1 is SNHLY and CDR2 FYNNEI. The CDR3 totals 12 residues. V was pared by 8 bases and J by 7 bases, with 3 bases of the junction left unmatched. Libraries were prepared by immunoSEQ multiplex PCR; TCRdb keeps only in-frame clonotypes and omits some of them. The table includes about 120,000 clones, roughly 92% detected once. The rearrangement links TRBV2 to TRBJ2-4, with TRBD1 matching over 9 bases. The sample consisted of peripheral blood, taken on day 0 of AZD1222 vaccination. This sequence originates from an adult in good health. The CDR3 DNA reads TGTGCCAGCGGGACAGGGTTGAACATTCAGTACTTC. Translating gives CASGTGLNIQYF.